The 32 T cell receptor beta chains reported below all come from one sample, sequenced in a study of T cell changes during pregnancy in multiple sclerosis. Generated by immunoSEQ multiplex PCR, the TCRdb table keeps only in-frame clones and is missing some. The top ten hold about 1.4% of the sample, which has roughly 87,000 clones, over 85% seen once. The source was peripheral blood, collected in the third trimester of pregnancy. These receptors all come from a female donor in good health, enrolled as a control in a pregnancy study.

V is TRBV7-9 and J is TRBJ2-4, with TRBD1 matching 8 bases. The CDR3 spans 12 residues. The germline gives CDR1 SEHNR, CDR2 FQNEAQ (reference sequence). V lost 5 bases, J lost 9 bases, and 3 bases stayed unmatched. CDR3 residues: CASSRTGIIQYF. CDR3 DNA: TGTGCCAGCAGCCGGACAGGGATCATTCAGTACTTC.

The gene calls are TRBV5-4 and TRBJ2-6; weak D call: TRBD1 (5 bases). This CDR3 is built from 15 residues. CDR1 SGHNT and CDR2 YYREEE come from the germline V gene (reference sequence). Trimming took 8 bases from V and 0 from J, leaving 12 bases between them. The CDR3 nucleotides are TGTGCCAGTCGTCCAGGGCCCTCTGGGGCCAACGTCCTGACTTTC. Its translation: CASRPGPSGANVLTF.

This chain uses TRBV6-1 with TRBJ2-2; tentative D call: TRBD2 (6 bases). Germline V gene lookup returns CDR1 MNHNS and CDR2 SASEGT. The V end was cut by 6 bases, the J end by 4 bases, with 12 bases between. The CDR3 is 14 residues long. This chain's CDR3 is CASREGLGTGELFF. In DNA form, the CDR3 reads TGTGCCAGCAGGGAGGGTCTCGGCACCGGGGAGCTGTTTTTT.

The chain recombines TRBV6-6 with TRBJ1-5, with unresolved D. V shed 7 bases and J shed 6 bases, with 13 bases lying between them. This CDR3 region has 13 residues. Germline V lookup: CDR1 MNHNY, CDR2 SVGAGI (reference sequence). CDR3 DNA: TGTGCCAGCACCAGCACCCGCGGTCAGCCCCAGCATTTT. It yields the protein CASTSTRGQPQHF.

The rearrangement joins TRBV6-5 to TRBJ2-1; 12 nucleotides agree with TRBD2. Per germline, CDR1 MNHEY and CDR2 SVGAGI. This CDR3 contains 16 residues. Trimming removed 0 bases from V and 7 bases from J; junction bases left unmatched: 4. The CDR3 DNA reads as TGTGCCAGCAGTTACTCGACAGGACTAGCGGGGAATGAGCAGTTCTTC. Protein sequence: CASSYSTGLAGNEQFF.

The chain is built from TRBV7-9 and TRBJ1-1, with D perhaps matching TRBD1 (5 bases). The CDR3 sequence is 16 residues long. Trimming shortened V by 1 base and J by 4 bases, and 16 bases separated the two germline ends. Germline V gene sequence: CDR1 SEHNR, CDR2 FQNEAQ (reference sequence). The CDR3 spells CASSLVRGAGRTEAFF. CDR3 sequence (DNA): TGTGCCAGCAGCTTAGTTAGGGGCGCCGGGCGCACTGAAGCTTTCTTT.

This sequence joins TRBV27 and TRBJ2-3; D is ambiguous. This CDR3 spans 16 amino acids. Germline CDR1 reads MNHEY; CDR2 reads SMNVEV (reference sequence). V gave up 7 bases and J gave up 0 bases, with 17 bases separating them. This CDR3 reads CASTNIEVVSTDTQYF. The CDR3 bases are TGTGCCAGCACCAACATCGAGGTTGTTAGCACAGATACGCAGTATTTT.

The chain recombines TRBV7-2 with TRBJ1-2; 10 nucleotides align to TRBD1. From germline, CDR1 is SGHTA and CDR2 FQGNSA. J lost 3 bases, V lost 5 bases, and 3 bases had no gene match. The CDR3 contains 14 residues. CDR3 loop: CASSPTGGYYGYTF. The CDR3 nucleotides are TGTGCCAGCAGCCCGACAGGGGGCTACTATGGCTACACCTTC.

The J gene is TRBJ1-1, the V gene TRBV2, with TRBD1 matching 11 bases. Trimming cost V 6 bases and J 1 base; bases outside gene matches: 10. The CDR3 loop spans 17 amino acids. Germline loops: CDR1 SNHLY, CDR2 FYNNEI. The CDR3 nucleotides read TGTGCCAGCAGGAGACGACGAGGACAGGGGGCGAACACTGAAGCTTTCTTT. It is translated as CASRRRRGQGANTEAFF.

V is TRBV4-1 and J is TRBJ1-5; weak D call: TRBD1 (5 bases). Germline V CDR1 and CDR2: MGHRA, YSYEKL. The CDR3 spans 16 residues. V lost 1 base to trimming and J lost 2 bases, with 12 bases between them. CDR3 nucleotide sequence: TGCGCCAGCAGCCAAGTGGGGGGGGACGGCAATCAGCCCCAGCATTTT. Its protein is CASSQVGGDGNQPQHF.

The chain carries TRBV29-1 and TRBJ1-2; D perhaps matches TRBD1 (5 bases). V was cut by 2 bases and J by 3 bases, with 7 bases left in between. The CDR3 sequence is 12 residues long. CDR1 is SQVTM, CDR2 ANQGSEA, per germline. The CDR3 region is CSVEWGDYGYTF. The DNA for the CDR3 is TGCAGCGTTGAATGGGGGGACTATGGCTACACCTTC.

This chain joins TRBV19 and TRBJ2-7, with 7 positions matching TRBD1. With V trimmed by 6 bases and J by 3 bases, 8 bases remained unmatched. Germline V lookup: CDR1 LNHDA, CDR2 SQIVND (reference sequence). The CDR3 runs to 14 residues. The CDR3 here is CASRETGTYYEQYF. The DNA for the CDR3 is TGTGCCAGTAGGGAGACAGGGACCTACTACGAGCAGTACTTC.

This chain uses TRBV5-1 with TRBJ1-1; 12 bases match TRBD1. J lost 3 bases, V lost 5 bases, and 5 bases had no gene match. Germline V gene data show CDR1 as SGHRS and CDR2 as YFSETQ. The CDR3 has 15 residues. The CDR3 nucleotides are TGCGCCAGCAGACCGGGACAGGGGGCTGACACTGAAGCTTTCTTT. Encoded protein: CASRPGQGADTEAFF.

This chain uses TRBV25-1 with TRBJ2-7; the match to TRBD1 covers 7 bases. The germline CDR1 and CDR2 sequences are MGHDK and SYGVNS. This CDR3 has 13 residues. The trim removed 4 bases at V and 6 bases at J, leaving 6 bases unmatched. The DNA for the CDR3 is TGTGCCAGCAGTGTGACAGGGTTGGGCGAGCAGTACTTC. Translated, it gives CASSVTGLGEQYF.

This chain joins TRBV27 and TRBJ2-7; D gene unclear. This CDR3 spans 11 amino acids. Trimming took 8 bases from V and 2 from J, leaving 7 bases between them. CDR1 MNHEY and CDR2 SMNVEV come from the germline V gene (reference sequence). Here the CDR3 DNA reads TGTGCCAGCGGGCAGACCTACGAGCAGTACTTC. Its protein is CASGQTYEQYF.

This chain connects TRBV5-1 to TRBJ2-7; no clear D gene. CDR1 and CDR2 (germline): SGHRS, YFSETQ. The CDR3 is 12 amino acids. Trimming removed 2 bases from V and 5 bases from J, with 8 bases in between. In DNA, the CDR3 is TGCGCCAGCAGCTTCCCCTCGGACGAGCAGTACTTC. This gives the protein CASSFPSDEQYF. The variable domain in full, with the rest retrieved from reference TRBV5-1 and TRBJ2-7, is KAGVTQTPRYLIKTRGQQVTLSCSPISGHRSVSWYQQTPGQGLQFLFEYFSETQRNKGNFPGRFSGRQFSNSRSEMNVSTLELGDSALYLCASSFPSDEQYFGPGTRLTVT.

The table lists this clone with a count of one. J is TRBJ1-2 and V is TRBV5-1, with D maybe TRBD1 (6 bases). Germline lookup yields CDR1 SGHRS and CDR2 YFSETQ. V dropped 4 bases and J dropped 8 bases, with 15 bases sitting between them. This CDR3 is 13 amino acids long. CDR3 in DNA: TGCGCCAGCAGCCGATCAAACAGGGAAGGCTACACCTTC. Protein sequence: CASSRSNREGYTF.

This chain joins TRBV28 and TRBJ2-7, with 7 bases fitting TRBD2. After removal of 5 bases from V and 0 bases from J, the junction contained 10 bases not matched to a gene. The germline CDR1 and CDR2 sequences are MDHEN and SYDVKM. This CDR3 has 16 amino acids. CDR3 nucleotides: TGTGCCAGCAGTACACCTAGGGCGGGAGTCTCCTACGAGCAGTACTTC. Translating it yields CASSTPRAGVSYEQYF.

The chain joins TRBV14 to TRBJ2-2; the D gene is possibly TRBD1 (6 bases). This CDR3 has 15 residues. Between the trimmed V and J ends, which lost 5 bases and 7 bases, there was a span of 17 bases. CDR1 is SGHDN and CDR2 is FVKESK in the germline V gene. The DNA of the CDR3 is TGTGCCAGCAGCTTACGTCAGGGGAGTGTCGGGGAGCTGTTTTTT. This encodes CASSLRQGSVGELFF.

V usage is TRBV14 and J usage is TRBJ2-7; D is perhaps TRBD2 (6 bases). CDR1 SGHDN and CDR2 FVKESK come from the germline V gene. The CDR3 loop spans 15 amino acids. Trimming removed 3 bases at V and 4 bases at J, with 16 bases between. CDR3 nucleotide sequence: TGTGCCAGCAGCCAGAATCGTCGGGAGAGGTACGAGCAGTACTTC. It is translated as CASSQNRRERYEQYF.

V usage is TRBV7-9 and J usage is TRBJ2-7, with 7 bases fitting TRBD2. Germline V CDR1 and CDR2: SEHNR, FQNEAQ (reference sequence). CDR3 length: 13 residues. V gave up 8 bases and J gave up 9 bases; unmatched junction bases: 13. DNA for the CDR3: TGTGCCAGCGGAGGACCGGGGGACTATGGGCAGTACTTC. This encodes CASGGPGDYGQYF.

This clone was seen just once. This chain uses TRBV15 with TRBJ2-1; the D is unclear. Trimming removed 1 base at V and 8 bases at J, with 18 bases between. CDR1 and CDR2 (germline): LNHNV, YYDKDF (reference sequence). The CDR3 contains 16 residues. CDR3 region: CATSRAGGSRRDEQFF. In nucleotides, the CDR3 is TGTGCCACCAGCAGAGCCGGTGGTAGCCGGCGCGATGAGCAGTTCTTC.

The J gene is TRBJ1-2, the V gene TRBV19; D perhaps matches TRBD1 (6 bases). The CDR3 sequence is 14 residues long. V lost 2 bases and J lost 4, with 11 bases in between. CDR1 is LNHDA and CDR2 is SQIVND in the germline V gene (reference sequence). CDR3 loop: CASSIPGAFYGYTF. CDR3 coding DNA: TGTGCCAGTAGTATACCAGGGGCCTTCTATGGCTACACCTTC.

The V gene is TRBV4-1, the J gene TRBJ2-7; no definite D call. Trimming cost V 3 bases and J 3 bases, with 9 bases left between them. CDR1 MGHRA and CDR2 YSYEKL come from the germline V gene. The CDR3 sequence is 13 residues long. CDR3 in DNA: TGCGCCAGCAGCCAGGTTCTAGACTACGAGCAGTACTTC. Its protein product is CASSQVLDYEQYF.

The chain is built from TRBV6-5 and TRBJ2-1, with 12 bases matching TRBD2. The CDR3 totals 15 residues. J was trimmed by 5 bases and V by 3 bases; bases with no gene match: 2. Germline assignment: CDR1 MNHEY and CDR2 SVGAGI. The CDR3 region is CASSYASGRDNEQFF. The CDR3 DNA is TGTGCCAGCAGTTATGCTAGCGGGAGGGACAATGAGCAGTTCTTC.

The chain is built from TRBV29-1 and TRBJ1-4, with TRBD1 matching 10 bases. Trimming took 7 bases from V and 9 from J; bases not matched to a gene: 8. The CDR3 covers 13 residues. The germline CDR1 and CDR2 sequences are SQVTM and ANQGSEA. The CDR3 reads CSALGQGGQKLFF. The DNA for the CDR3 is TGCAGCGCATTAGGACAGGGGGGGCAAAAACTGTTTTTT.

The V call is TRBV2, the J call TRBJ2-7, with D tentatively TRBD2 (5 bases). Germline V gene sequence: CDR1 SNHLY, CDR2 FYNNEI. Between the trimmed V and J ends, which lost 4 bases and 2 bases, there was a span of 9 bases. The length of the CDR3 is 13 residues. The CDR3 nucleotides read TGTGCCAGCAGTGGGACTTATGCCTACGAGCAGTACTTC. Its protein product is CASSGTYAYEQYF.

The genes are TRBV5-6 and TRBJ2-3, with a weak D call TRBD1 (6 bases). The ends were cut back, 0 bases at V and 4 bases at J, with 6 bases in the middle. This CDR3 contains 13 residues. Germline V lookup: CDR1 SGHDT, CDR2 YYEEEE. CDR3 DNA sequence: TGTGCCAGCAGCTTGGGGGGGCCAGATACGCAGTATTTT. Translated, it gives CASSLGGPDTQYF.

This chain links TRBV5-1 with TRBJ2-7; 9 bases map to TRBD1. Germline loops: CDR1 SGHRS, CDR2 YFSETQ. Trimming at V came to 2 bases and at J to 1 base, leaving 4 bases not matched to a gene. The CDR3 consists of 15 residues. CDR3 sequence reads: CASSFTGGGSYEQYF. The CDR3 nucleotides read TGCGCCAGCAGCTTTACAGGGGGCGGGTCCTACGAGCAGTACTTC.

This chain links TRBV19 with TRBJ1-5; D is unresolved. V shed 3 bases and J shed 3 bases, with 9 bases lying between them. The CDR3 has 14 residues. Per germline, CDR1 LNHDA and CDR2 SQIVND (reference sequence). In DNA form, the CDR3 reads TGTGCCAGTAGTATTTACAACGCCAATCAGCCCCAGCATTTT. Its translation is CASSIYNANQPQHF.

The chain links TRBV28 to TRBJ2-4; 11 bases match TRBD2. The V gene's germline CDR1 is MDHEN and CDR2 SYDVKM. The trim removed 10 bases at V and 3 bases at J, leaving 5 bases unmatched. The CDR3 is 14 residues long. The CDR3 loop reads CATLAGGGKNIQYF. DNA for the CDR3: TGTGCCACCTTAGCGGGAGGGGGCAAAAACATTCAGTACTTC.

The genes are TRBV5-6 and TRBJ2-1; 7 nucleotides line up with TRBD1. J gave up 2 bases and V 6 bases, and 20 bases lay outside the gene matches. CDR3 size: 19 residues. Germline V gene data show CDR1 as SGHDT and CDR2 as YYEEEE. CDR3 DNA sequence: TGTGCCAGCACCACCCGGGGAGCCAAGGGACAGCCAGCCTACAATGAGCAGTTCTTC. This gives the protein CASTTRGAKGQPAYNEQFF.